The 23 T cell receptor beta chains below were found in one sample sequenced in a study of blood T cell repertoires in COVID-19. Libraries were prepared by immunoSEQ multiplex PCR; TCRdb keeps only in-frame clonotypes and omits some of them. The table records roughly 200,000 clones, around 87% of them present only once. Sequencing input: PBMCs or T cells enriched from blood (not recorded which). Receptors originate from a middle-aged woman in a cohort exposed to, infected with or recovered from COVID-19 (not recorded which).

The gene calls are TRBV5-1 and TRBJ1-1; 7 bases line up with TRBD1. The CDR3 contains 14 residues. Germline assignment: CDR1 SGHRS and CDR2 YFSETQ. V shed 5 bases and J 0 bases; nucleotides not matched to a gene: 4. The CDR3 loop is CASRAGGLNTEAFF. The CDR3 DNA sequence: TGCGCCAGCAGGGCAGGGGGACTGAACACTGAAGCTTTCTTT. The full variable domain, with the rest looked up from reference TRBV5-1 and TRBJ1-1, is KAGVTQTPRYLIKTRGQQVTLSCSPISGHRSVSWYQQTPGQGLQFLFEYFSETQRNKGNFPGRFSGRQFSNSRSEMNVSTLELGDSALYLCASRAGGLNTEAFFGQGTRLTVV.

About this clone: The identical CDR3 is also encoded by other nucleotide sequences in the sample. The genes are TRBV7-9 and TRBJ2-7; D perhaps matches TRBD2 (6 bases). Trimming left V 0 bases short and J 4 bases short, with 7 bases between. Germline values: CDR1 SEHNR, CDR2 FQNEAQ (reference sequence). This CDR3 is built from 13 residues. The CDR3 loop reads CASSLAGGYEQYF. CDR3 nucleotides: TGTGCCAGCAGCTTAGCGGGAGGTTACGAGCAGTACTTC. The full variable domain, in which reference TRBV7-9 and TRBJ2-7 provide the parts outside the CDR3, is DTGVSQNPRHKITKRGQNVTFRCDPISEHNRLYWYRQTLGQGPEFLTYFQNEAQLEKSRLLSDRFSAERPKGSFSTLEIQRTEQGDSAMYLCASSLAGGYEQYFGPGTRLTVT.

This chain connects TRBV6-5 to TRBJ1-1, with D uncertain. The CDR3 runs to 13 residues. Germline CDR1 MNHEY, CDR2 SVGAGI. The V end was cut by 0 bases, the J end by 5 bases, with 7 bases between. DNA of the CDR3: TGTGCCAGCAGTTACTCCACGAGGACTGAAGCTTTCTTT. This encodes CASSYSTRTEAFF.

The chain links TRBV11-2 to TRBJ1-2, with a weak D call TRBD1 (5 bases). V lost 1 base, J lost 4 bases, and 13 bases lay in between. Germline CDR1 reads SGHAT; CDR2 reads FQNNGV. This CDR3 comprises 15 residues. The CDR3 bases are TGTGCCAGCAGCTTAGGGGGGGAGGAGAGCTATGGCTACACCTTC. Translated, it gives CASSLGGEESYGYTF. Combining the CDR3 with reference TRBV11-2 and TRBJ1-2 gives the whole variable domain EAGVAQSPRYKIIEKRQSVAFWCNPISGHATLYWYQQILGQGPKLLIQFQNNGVVDDSQLPKDRFSAERLKGVDSTLKIQPAKLEDSAVYLCASSLGGEESYGYTFGSGTRLTVV.

CDR3: CASSARDYLSSYNEQFF. The CDR3 DNA sequence: TGCGCCAGCAGCGCCCGGGACTACCTGAGCTCCTACAATGAGCAGTTCTTC. The chain recombines TRBV5-1 with TRBJ2-1; TRBD2 matches at 7 bases. The CDR3 spans 17 residues. CDR1 and CDR2 (germline): SGHRS, YFSETQ. The V and J ends lost 4 bases and 0 bases, in that order; junction bases with no gene match: 10.

This chain links TRBV30 with TRBJ1-3, with D unclear. Germline CDR1 GTSNPN, CDR2 SVGIG (reference sequence). Trimming took off 0 bases at V and 2 bases at J, with 17 bases between the two ends. This CDR3 is 17 amino acids long. CDR3 region: CAWSVPLGSGAGNTIYF. The CDR3 DNA sequence: TGTGCCTGGAGTGTACCTTTAGGCTCCGGGGCTGGAAACACCATATATTTT.

This sequence joins TRBV9 and TRBJ2-5, with a tentative D call TRBD1 (5 bases). The CDR3 consists of 15 residues. Germline V CDR1 and CDR2: SGDLS, YYNGEE. The ends were cut back, 0 bases at V and 5 bases at J, with 14 bases in the middle. CDR3 bases: TGTGCCAGCAGCGTAGTTAAGGGGCACAGGGAGACCCAGTACTTC. Translating gives CASSVVKGHRETQYF.

This chain uses TRBV5-6 with TRBJ1-3, with D unclear. Trimming took 4 bases from V and 4 from J, leaving 18 bases between them. The CDR3 is made up of 16 amino acids. The V gene's germline CDR1 is SGHDT and CDR2 YYEEEE. CDR3 in DNA: TGTGCCAGCAGCATTTGGACCTCAGCGGCCGGAAACACCATATATTTT. Residues: CASSIWTSAAGNTIYF.

The V call is TRBV29-1, the J call TRBJ2-5, with D uncertain. V was cut by 4 bases and J by 1 base, with 16 bases left in between. Germline V gene data show CDR1 as SQVTM and CDR2 as ANQGSEA. The length of the CDR3 is 15 residues. CDR3 region: CSVARRRLAQETQYF. As DNA, the CDR3 is TGCAGCGTTGCGCGTCGCAGGCTGGCCCAAGAGACCCAGTACTTC.

The chain is built from TRBV12-5 and TRBJ1-2; the match to TRBD1 covers 11 bases. Unmatched junction bases numbered 7, after V lost 7 bases and J lost 6 bases. Germline CDR1 is LGHNT and CDR2 is FRNRAP. The CDR3 has 14 amino acids. This CDR3 reads CASADRDRGDGYTF. The CDR3 DNA reads as TGTGCTAGTGCCGACCGGGACAGGGGGGATGGCTACACCTTC. The full variable domain, completed using reference TRBV12-5 and TRBJ1-2, is DARVTQTPRHKVTEMGQEVTMRCQPILGHNTVFWYRQTMMQGLELLAYFRNRAPLDDSGMPKDRFSAEMPDATLATLKIQPSEPRDSAVYFCASADRDRGDGYTFGSGTRLTVV.

V is TRBV6-5 and J is TRBJ2-6; D gene ambiguous. This CDR3 region has 14 residues. Germline lookup yields CDR1 MNHEY and CDR2 SVGAGI. The V gene lost 6 bases and the J gene lost 1 base, with 7 bases spanning the gap. Written as DNA, the CDR3 is TGTGCCAGCAGAACACCTTCTGGGGCCAACGTCCTGACTTTC. It codes for CASRTPSGANVLTF.

CDR3 sequence: CASSDRHAYNSPLHF. The CDR3 DNA reads as TGTGCCAGCAGTGACCGACATGCCTATAATTCACCCCTCCACTTT. This rearrangement joins TRBV25-1 to TRBJ1-6; D ambiguous. From germline, CDR1 is MGHDK and CDR2 SYGVNS. The CDR3 loop spans 15 amino acids. Trimming removed 3 bases at V and 2 bases at J, with 8 bases between. Together with reference TRBV25-1 and TRBJ1-6, the CDR3 gives the full variable domain: EADIYQTPRYLVIGTGKKITLECSQTMGHDKMYWYQQDPGMELHLIHYSYGVNSTEKGDLSSESTVSRIRTEHFPLTLESARPSHTSQYLCASSDRHAYNSPLHFGNGTRLTVT.

The chain has TRBV13 and TRBJ2-2; D might be TRBD2 (5 bases). Trimming pared 2 bases from V and 1 base from J, leaving 11 bases between. This CDR3 comprises 16 residues. Germline V gene data show CDR1 as PRHDT and CDR2 as FYEKMQ (reference sequence). In nucleotides, the CDR3 is TGTGCCAGCAGCTTACTGGAGGAAGTGAACACCGGGGAGCTGTTTTTT. It codes for CASSLLEEVNTGELFF.

The chain employs TRBV4-3 and TRBJ2-3; TRBD2 aligns across 12 bases. Per germline, CDR1 LGHNA and CDR2 YSLEER. Trimming took 0 bases from V and 6 from J; bases not matched to a gene: 4. This CDR3 region has 16 residues. In DNA, the CDR3 is TGCGCCAGCAGCCAAGATTCTAGCGGGAGGGATGATACGCAGTATTTT. This encodes CASSQDSSGRDDTQYF.

This clone has just a few counts. This chain uses TRBV28 with TRBJ1-2, with 11 bases aligning to TRBD1. The trim removed 5 bases at V and 3 bases at J, leaving 8 bases unmatched. CDR3 length: 16 residues. Germline CDR1 and CDR2: MDHEN and SYDVKM. The CDR3 nucleotides are TGTGCCAGCAGTCCCGCAGCGGGACAGGGGGACTATGGCTACACCTTC. Its protein product is CASSPAAGQGDYGYTF.

The J gene is TRBJ1-1, the V gene TRBV10-2, with D possibly TRBD1 on 6 matching bases. V lost 6 bases and J lost 3, with 11 bases in between. This CDR3 has 13 residues. The germline V gene encodes CDR1 WSHSY and CDR2 SAAADI. CDR3: CASSVTGYTEAFF. DNA of the CDR3: TGCGCCAGCAGCGTTACAGGGTACACTGAAGCTTTCTTT.

The chain carries TRBV28 and TRBJ2-1, with 9 bases identical to TRBD2. The V segment lost 5 bases and the J segment 0 bases; nucleotides outside the gene matches: 8. From germline, CDR1 is MDHEN and CDR2 SYDVKM. The CDR3 covers 17 residues. CDR3 DNA sequence: TGTGCCAGCAGTCCCGAGGGTAGCGGGGGCTCCTACAATGAGCAGTTCTTC. Residues: CASSPEGSGGSYNEQFF.

The V and J genes are TRBV3-1 (or the pseudogene TRBV3-2) and TRBJ1-3; D unclear. Germline values: CDR1 LGHDT, CDR2 YNNKEL (reference sequence). The CDR3 has 16 amino acids. Trimming pared 5 bases from V and 1 base from J, leaving 15 bases between. CDR3 bases: TGTGCCAGCAGCAAAAGCTACAGAACGTCTGGAAACACCATATATTTT. It yields the protein CASSKSYRTSGNTIYF.

The rearrangement links TRBV27 to TRBJ1-1; no firm D call. Trimming took off 2 bases at V and 7 bases at J, with 14 bases between the two ends. CDR3 length equals 14 residues. Per germline, CDR1 MNHEY and CDR2 SMNVEV (reference sequence). In DNA form, the CDR3 reads TGTGCCAGCAGTTTAAACAGTAGGCTGTTTGAAGCTTTCTTT. Amino acid sequence: CASSLNSRLFEAFF.

The chain employs TRBV6-5 and TRBJ1-1; a possible D gene is TRBD1 (6 bases). Trimming took off 5 bases at V and 0 bases at J, with 13 bases between the two ends. Germline V lookup: CDR1 MNHEY, CDR2 SVGAGI. The CDR3 is made up of 15 amino acids. The CDR3 sequence: CASSNYRAMNTEAFF. CDR3 sequence (DNA): TGTGCCAGCAGTAACTACAGGGCCATGAACACTGAAGCTTTCTTT.

The count of this clone is one. This rearrangement joins TRBV7-8 to TRBJ2-3, with 7 positions matching TRBD2. Trimming at V came to 2 bases and at J to 2 bases, leaving 7 bases not matched to a gene. This CDR3 region has 16 residues. Germline V lookup: CDR1 SGHVS, CDR2 FQNEAQ. CDR3 in DNA: TGTGCCAGCAGCTTAATCGCTAGCGGATTCACAGATACGCAGTATTTT. Protein sequence: CASSLIASGFTDTQYF.

This chain links TRBV9 with TRBJ2-3, with 12 nucleotides matching TRBD2. This CDR3 region has 18 residues. V shed 0 bases and J 1 base; nucleotides not matched to a gene: 6. CDR1 and CDR2 from the germline V gene are SGDLS and YYNGEE. The CDR3 DNA reads TGTGCCAGCAGCGTAGGACTAGCGGGGGCCCTGGGCACAGATACGCAGTATTTT. It is translated as CASSVGLAGALGTDTQYF.

This clone turned up a few times. The V gene is TRBV7-9, the J gene TRBJ1-4; 8 nucleotides align to TRBD1. The germline V gene encodes CDR1 SEHNR and CDR2 FQNEAQ (reference sequence). The CDR3 sequence is 13 residues long. V was pared by 9 bases and J by 4 bases, with 4 bases of the junction left unmatched. The CDR3 reads CASPTGDNEKLFF. The CDR3 nucleotides are TGTGCCAGTCCGACAGGGGATAATGAAAAACTGTTTTTT.